A single sample is the source of the 9 T cell receptor beta chains below, sequenced in a study of blood T cell repertoires in COVID-19. Sequenced by immunoSEQ multiplex PCR; TCRdb stores in-frame clones only, minus some. In the table there are about 240,000 clones, around 89% of which are singletons. Sample: PBMCs or T cells enriched from blood (not recorded which). These receptors all stem from a woman aged 25 to 39 who had recovered from COVID-19.

The chain recombines TRBV28 with TRBJ1-2; 8 positions match TRBD1. With V trimmed by 5 bases and J by 8 bases, 7 bases remained unmatched. The CDR3 runs 13 residues. Germline V gene data show CDR1 as MDHEN and CDR2 as SYDVKM. The CDR3 reads CASSDRRGLGYTF. The DNA for the CDR3 is TGTGCCAGCAGTGACCGCAGGGGGCTGGGCTACACCTTC.

The chain couples TRBV28 to TRBJ1-6, with 7 bases lining up with TRBD1. Germline CDR1 and CDR2: MDHEN and SYDVKM. CDR3 size: 15 residues. Trimming took 4 bases from V and 7 from J; bases not matched to a gene: 7. The CDR3: CASSSTDRRNSPLHF. As DNA, the CDR3 is TGTGCCAGCAGTTCAACGGACAGGCGGAATTCACCCCTCCACTTT.

V usage is TRBV29-1 and J usage is TRBJ2-1, with a possible D match to TRBD2 (6 bases). CDR1 is SQVTM and CDR2 is ANQGSEA in the germline V gene. There are 14 residues in the CDR3. Trimming removed 1 base at V and 7 bases at J, with 14 bases between. The CDR3 DNA sequence: TGCAGCGTTGAAGGAGGGAGGCAGTGGAATGAGCAGTTCTTC. It yields the protein CSVEGGRQWNEQFF.

This chain links TRBV7-9 with TRBJ1-2; 7 bases agree with TRBD1. Germline values: CDR1 SEHNR, CDR2 FQNEAQ (reference sequence). Trimming at V came to 4 bases and at J to 8 bases, leaving 7 bases not matched to a gene. The CDR3 has 13 amino acids. The CDR3 sequence: CASSSYRGRGYTF. CDR3 nucleotides: TGTGCCAGCAGCTCTTACAGGGGCCGGGGCTACACCTTC.

The chain employs TRBV4-2 and TRBJ2-5; possible D gene TRBD2, 5 bases. The CDR3 has 15 residues. CDR1 and CDR2 from the germline V gene are LGHNA and YNFKEQ. V was cut by 1 base and J by 2 bases, with 11 bases left in between. CDR3 loop: CASSQVFGDQETQYF. The CDR3 nucleotides read TGTGCCAGCAGCCAAGTTTTCGGGGATCAAGAGACCCAGTACTTC.

This clone was found once. This chain links TRBV18 with TRBJ1-1, with a tentative D call TRBD1 (5 bases). The CDR3 length is 15 residues. Germline V lookup: CDR1 KGHSH, CDR2 LQKENI. Trimming took 6 bases from V and 4 from J, leaving 18 bases between them. The CDR3 nucleotides read TGTGCCAGCTCGGTGGGGGGATTGAGTGGCACTGAAGCTTTCTTT. Its protein product is CASSVGGLSGTEAFF.

The chain uses TRBV5-1 and TRBJ2-6; D is possibly TRBD1 (6 bases). Germline CDR1 SGHRS, CDR2 YFSETQ. V lost 2 bases to trimming and J lost 0 bases, with 9 bases between them. The CDR3 spans 16 residues. The CDR3 DNA sequence: TGCGCCAGCAGCTTAGACAGGAACTCTGGGGCCAACGTCCTGACTTTC. Encoded protein: CASSLDRNSGANVLTF.

CDR3 in amino acids: CASSGDRGFVAEAFF. In DNA, the CDR3 is TGTGCCAGTAGCGGGGACAGGGGATTTGTTGCTGAAGCTTTCTTT. V is TRBV19 and J is TRBJ1-1, with 10 bases fitting TRBD1. Unmatched junction bases numbered 10, after V lost 6 bases and J lost 6 bases. This CDR3 comprises 15 residues. Looked up from germline, CDR1 is LNHDA and CDR2 is SQIVND (reference sequence).

This chain links TRBV27 with TRBJ2-1; TRBD1 matches at 10 bases. The CDR3 has 15 residues. V lost 4 bases to trimming and J lost 3 bases; unmatched junction nucleotides: 3. The V gene's germline CDR1 is MNHEY and CDR2 SMNVEV (reference sequence). The CDR3 DNA sequence: TGTGCCAGCAGTTCAGGGGACAGGGGCTACAATGAGCAGTTCTTC. Amino acids: CASSSGDRGYNEQFF.